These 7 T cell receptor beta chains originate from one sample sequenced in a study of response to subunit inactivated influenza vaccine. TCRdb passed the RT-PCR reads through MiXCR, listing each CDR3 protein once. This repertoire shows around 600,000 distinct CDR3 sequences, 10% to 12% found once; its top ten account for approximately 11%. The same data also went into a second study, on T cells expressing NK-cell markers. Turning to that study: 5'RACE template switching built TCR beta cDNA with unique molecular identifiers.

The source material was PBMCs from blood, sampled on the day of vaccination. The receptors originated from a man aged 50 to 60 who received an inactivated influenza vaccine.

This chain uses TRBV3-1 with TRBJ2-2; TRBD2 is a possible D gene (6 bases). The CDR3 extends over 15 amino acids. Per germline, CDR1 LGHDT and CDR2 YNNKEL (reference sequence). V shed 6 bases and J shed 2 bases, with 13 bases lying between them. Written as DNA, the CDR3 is TGTGCCAGCAGAATGATGGGAGGAAACACCGGGGAGCTGTTTTTT. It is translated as CASRMMGGNTGELFF.

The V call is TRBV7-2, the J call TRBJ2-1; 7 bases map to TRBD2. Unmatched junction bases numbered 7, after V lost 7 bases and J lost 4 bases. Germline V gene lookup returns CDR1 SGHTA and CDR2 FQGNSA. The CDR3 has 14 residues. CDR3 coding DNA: TGTGCCAGCACCCTGGGGCGGGAGTACAATGAGCAGTTCTTC. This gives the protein CASTLGREYNEQFF.

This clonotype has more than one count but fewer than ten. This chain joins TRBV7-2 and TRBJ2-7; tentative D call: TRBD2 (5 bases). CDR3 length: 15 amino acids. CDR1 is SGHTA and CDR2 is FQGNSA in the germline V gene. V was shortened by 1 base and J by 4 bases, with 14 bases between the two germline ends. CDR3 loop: CASSLGYGKEYEQYF. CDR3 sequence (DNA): TGTGCCAGCAGCTTAGGGTACGGGAAAGAATACGAGCAGTACTTC.

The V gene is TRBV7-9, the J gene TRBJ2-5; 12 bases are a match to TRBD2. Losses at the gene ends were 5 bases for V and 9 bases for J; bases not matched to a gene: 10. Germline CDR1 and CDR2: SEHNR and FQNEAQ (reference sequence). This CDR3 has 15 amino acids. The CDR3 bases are TGTGCCAGCAGCGTGGGACTAGCGGGCGGACTGGCCCAGTACTTC. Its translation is CASSVGLAGGLAQYF.

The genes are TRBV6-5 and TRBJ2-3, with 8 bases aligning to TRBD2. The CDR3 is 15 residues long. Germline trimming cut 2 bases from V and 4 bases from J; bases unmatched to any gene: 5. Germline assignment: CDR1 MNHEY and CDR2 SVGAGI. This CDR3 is CASSYAAGGADTQYF. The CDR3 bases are TGTGCCAGCAGTTACGCGGCGGGAGGAGCAGATACGCAGTATTTT.

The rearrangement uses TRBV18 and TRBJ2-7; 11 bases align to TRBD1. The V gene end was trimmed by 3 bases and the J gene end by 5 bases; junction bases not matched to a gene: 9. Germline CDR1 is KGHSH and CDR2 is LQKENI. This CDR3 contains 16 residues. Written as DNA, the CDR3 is TGTGCCAGCTCACCCCCCGGGACAGGGGGGTTTGACGAGCAGTACTTC. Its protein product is CASSPPGTGGFDEQYF.

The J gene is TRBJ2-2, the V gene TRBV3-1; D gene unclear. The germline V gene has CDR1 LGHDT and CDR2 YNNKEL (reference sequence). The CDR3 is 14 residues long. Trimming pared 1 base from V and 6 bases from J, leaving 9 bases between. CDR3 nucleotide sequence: TGTGCCAGCAGCCAAGCGGCTTTCGCCGGGGAGCTGTTTTTT. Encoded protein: CASSQAAFAGELFF.